This is a list of T cell receptor beta chains from one sample in a study of CD8+CD57+ T cells in acquired aplastic anemia. One entry per CDR3 protein, called by TCRdb with MiXCR from the reads. This sample has 200,000 to 250,000 distinct CDR3 sequences, with 34% found just once. The sequenced sample was sorted CD4+, CD8+, or CD8+CD57+ T cells (not recorded which) from PBMCs. The origin of the receptors is a human donor in good health, serving as a control. CDR3s leave out the opening cysteine and the closing phenylalanine or tryptophan. The order of the fields is V gene, CDR3 protein.

v_gene: TRBV12-1; CDR3aa: ASSRHPSNRGSSYNEQF
v_gene: TRBV15; CDR3aa: ATSRPQGTMGMNTEAF
v_gene: TRBV4-2; CDR3aa: ASSQDPQGYGHT
v_gene: TRBV10-3; CDR3aa: AISERELF
v_gene: TRBV7-9; CDR3aa: ASSPRPNTEAF
v_gene: TRBV5-1; CDR3aa: ASRQDQSSSNSPLH
v_gene: TRBV11-1; CDR3aa: ASSGTGGDADTQY
v_gene: TRBV6-5; CDR3aa: ASSNTQIRALH
v_gene: TRBV2; CDR3aa: ASSFDRGAGGTQY
v_gene: TRBV6-5; CDR3aa: ASRGDWGLGRTQY
v_gene: TRBV19; CDR3aa: ASNKPGQGHTGELF
v_gene: TRBV30; CDR3aa: AWRQTSGRRNEQF
v_gene: TRBV7-8; CDR3aa: ASSRDRGQDTQY
v_gene: TRBV6-1; CDR3aa: ASTGQGGNYGYT
v_gene: TRBV20-1; CDR3aa: SAREPRSGKSTDTQY
v_gene: TRBV27; CDR3aa: ASNDGTGDSPLH
v_gene: TRBV5-4; CDR3aa: ASSLAGTPSAGTQY
v_gene: TRBV9; CDR3aa: ASSVGSREAF